The clone carrying this TCR beta chain turned up a few times. What was amplified from RNA transcripts were TCR beta CDR3 regions. Researchers ran a first-round RT-PCR on the TCR CDR3 using the HTBI primer set. TCRdb recomputed calls from the multiplex PCR reads with MiXCR, one row per CDR3 protein. In the table there are hundreds of thousands of distinct CDR3 sequences, 14% to 15% of which are singletons. The sample is drawn from a study of T cells in Graves' hyperthyroidism and ophthalmopathy. The CDR3 contains 12 residues. Germline CDR1 SEHNR, CDR2 FQNEAQ (reference sequence). V shed 5 bases and J shed 5 bases, with 8 bases lying between them.

Sequencing was done on a sample of blood. This chain uses TRBV7-9 with TRBJ2-3, with D uncertain. The clonotype comes from a man aged 18 to 35 with Graves' ophthalmopathy. The CDR3 DNA is TGTGCCAGCAGCCCCTTTATAGATACGCAGTATTTT. Its protein product is CASSPFIDTQYF.